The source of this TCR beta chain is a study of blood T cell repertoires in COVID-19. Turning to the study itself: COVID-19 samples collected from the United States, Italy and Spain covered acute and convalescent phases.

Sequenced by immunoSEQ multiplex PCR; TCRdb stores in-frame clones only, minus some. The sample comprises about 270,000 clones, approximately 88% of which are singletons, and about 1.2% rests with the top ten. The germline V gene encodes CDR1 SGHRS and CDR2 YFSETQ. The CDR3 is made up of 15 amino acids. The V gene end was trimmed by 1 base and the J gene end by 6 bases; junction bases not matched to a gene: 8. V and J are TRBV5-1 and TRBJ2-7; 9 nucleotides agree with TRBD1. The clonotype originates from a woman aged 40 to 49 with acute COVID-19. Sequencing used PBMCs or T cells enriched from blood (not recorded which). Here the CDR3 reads CASSLSGTGLGEQYF. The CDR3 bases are TGCGCCAGCAGCTTGTCCGGGACAGGGTTGGGCGAGCAGTACTTC.